The text below deals with one T cell receptor beta chain. Its antigen is undetermined. The germline CDR1 and CDR2 sequences are SGHRS and YFSETQ. The V and J ends lost 0 bases and 1 base, in that order; junction bases with no gene match: 0. The CDR3 loop spans 15 amino acids. The data derive from a study of OX40 agonist ivuxolimab in advanced cancers. About the research overall: Ivuxolimab is a fully human IgG2 antibody that activates OX40 (CD134). Dose-escalation cases comprised hepatocellular carcinoma, melanoma, renal cell or head and neck cancer. Study-wide findings and caveats: Researchers did not determine the expanded peripheral T cells' antigen specificity. Within 6 weeks, CD4+ and CD8+ blood T cells expanded clonally at 0.1 to 3.0 mg/kg.

The assay was immunoSEQ multiplex PCR, and TCRdb's table has in-frame clones only and misses some. This sample has 66,000 or so clones, with 82% found just once. The receptor comes from an adult with an advanced solid tumor such as melanoma, head and neck, liver or kidney cancer. The source material was CD4+ or CD8+ T cells sorted from blood, sampled in a trial of the OX40 agonist ivuxolimab. The V gene is TRBV5-1, the J gene TRBJ1-1, with TRBD1 matching 10 bases. The CDR3 is CASSLGDRGNTEAFF. CDR3 sequence (DNA): TGCGCCAGCAGCTTGGGGGACAGGGGGAACACTGAAGCTTTCTTT.